This is a list of T cell receptor beta chains from one sample in a study of post-analysis software for immune sequencing data. TCRdb ran MiXCR on the PCR reads and lists one entry per CDR3 protein. Of hundreds of thousands of distinct CDR3 sequences in the sample, approximately 42% were seen once. The sample consisted of blood. The receptors stem from a girl aged 2-15 years with multiple sclerosis. CDR3s include the opening cysteine and the closing phenylalanine or tryptophan. The order of the fields is J gene, D gene, clone size, V gene, CDR3 DNA, CDR3 protein. The D gene is left open where the match is weak. Expanded clones are given a class, and other clones once, few, many or no size at all.

TRBJ2-1 TRBD2 few TRBV15 TGTGCCAATTTTCGCGGACTAGCGCTCGCCAATGAGCAGTTCTTC CANFRGLALANEQFF
TRBJ2-7 TRBD1 few TRBV12-3/TRBV12-4 TGTGCCAGCAGTTTGTCCCGGACAGGCCCAACCTACGAGCAGTACTTC CASSLSRTGPTYEQYF
TRBJ1-2 NA NA TRBV28 TGTGCCAGCAGTCCTCGGTCGAGAGGGAAAGGCTATGGCTACACCTTC CASSPRSRGKGYGYTF
TRBJ1-5 NA few TRBV6-1 TGTGCCAGCAGTGATAACAGGGCTAGCAATCAGCCCCAGCATTTT CASSDNRASNQPQHF
TRBJ2-7 NA few TRBV29-1 TGCAGCGTTGGCAGTTGGGGCTCCTACGAGCAGTACTTC CSVGSWGSYEQYF
TRBJ1-1 NA NA TRBV5-1 TGCGCCAGCAGCTTGGGGGACATAAACGGGGGAGCTTTCTTT CASSLGDINGGAFF
TRBJ1-2 NA NA TRBV5-6 TGTGCCAGCAGCCTCGGACGTTCCGCTAACTATGGCTACACCTTC CASSLGRSANYGYTF
TRBJ1-5 TRBD1 once TRBV28 TGTGCCAGCAGTCTGGTAACAGGGGGCTTCCAGCCCCAGCATTTT CASSLVTGGFQPQHF
TRBJ2-7 NA few TRBV5-6 TGTGCCAGCAGCTTGAGTCCGGGTACCTACGAGCAGTACTTC CASSLSPGTYEQYF
TRBJ1-2 NA few TRBV12-3/TRBV12-4 TGTGCCAGCGACCAACAGGGATACTATGGCTACACCTTC CASDQQGYYGYTF
TRBJ2-1 NA once TRBV5-5 TGTGCCAGCAGCTTGGCAGTAGGGTCCAATGAGCAGTTCTTC CASSLAVGSNEQFF
TRBJ2-7 TRBD1 NA TRBV28 TGTGCCAGCAGGTCCCCCCAGGGGGCTATGGACGAGCAGTACTTC CASRSPQGAMDEQYF
TRBJ2-7 NA NA TRBV27 TGTGCCAGCAGTACCGGACAGTTTTCCACAATCTACGAGCAGTACTTC CASSTGQFSTIYEQYF
TRBJ1-2 NA NA TRBV9 TGTGCCAGCAGCCCCTATACCCAGCACTATGGCTACACCTTC CASSPYTQHYGYTF
TRBJ2-3 TRBD2 few TRBV29-1 TGCAGCGTCCTGGGGGAACTAGCGGGAGTCACAGATACGCAGTATTTT CSVLGELAGVTDTQYF
TRBJ1-2 NA NA TRBV3-1 TGTGCCAGCAGCCAGGGTTCCTGGGATGGCTACACCTTC CASSQGSWDGYTF
TRBJ2-7 NA few TRBV28 TGTGCCAGCAGTTCTAATGCGTGGGCGCTGGGACTTCATCCCTACGAGCAGTACTTC CASSSNAWALGLHPYEQYF
TRBJ1-4 NA NA TRBV11-2 TGTGCCAGCAGCTTATTTTCAGGGGCAACTAATGAAAAACTGTTTTTT CASSLFSGATNEKLFF
TRBJ2-7 NA NA TRBV6-5 TGTGTCAGCAGTTACTTGGCAGACATTTCCTACGAGCAGTACTTC CVSSYLADISYEQYF
TRBJ1-2 NA NA TRBV20-1 TGCAGTGCTAGAGATCCGGGAGGAGCTAACTATGGCTACACCTTC CSARDPGGANYGYTF
TRBJ2-3 TRBD2 once TRBV12-3/TRBV12-4 TGTGCCAGCAGTTCTAGCGGAGCAGATGCGCAGTATTTT CASSSSGADAQYF
TRBJ2-7 TRBD2 NA TRBV4-2 TGTGCCAGCAGGGACACCGGGACTAGCGGCTCCGAGCAGTACTTC CASRDTGTSGSEQYF
TRBJ2-1 TRBD1 NA TRBV6-2/TRBV6-3 TGTGCCAGCAGCCGCGGACAGGGAAGGAATGAGCAGTTCTTC CASSRGQGRNEQFF
TRBJ2-5 NA NA TRBV6-1 TGTGCCAGCAGTGTTGGAGGAGAAGAGACCCAGTACTTC CASSVGGEETQYF